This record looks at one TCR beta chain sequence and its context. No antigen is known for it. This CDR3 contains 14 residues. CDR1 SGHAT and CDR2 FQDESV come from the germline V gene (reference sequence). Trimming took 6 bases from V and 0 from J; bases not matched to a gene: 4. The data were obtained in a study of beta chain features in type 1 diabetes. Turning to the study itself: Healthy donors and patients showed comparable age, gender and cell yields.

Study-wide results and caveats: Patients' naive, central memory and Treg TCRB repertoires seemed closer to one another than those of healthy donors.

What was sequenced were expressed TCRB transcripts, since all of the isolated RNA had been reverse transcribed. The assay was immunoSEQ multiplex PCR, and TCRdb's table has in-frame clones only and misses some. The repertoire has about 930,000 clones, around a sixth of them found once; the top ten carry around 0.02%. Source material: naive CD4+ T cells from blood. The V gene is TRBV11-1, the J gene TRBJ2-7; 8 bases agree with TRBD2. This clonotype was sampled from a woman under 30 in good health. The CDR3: CASSPSGSSYEQYF. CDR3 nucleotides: TGTGCCAGCAGTCCGAGCGGGAGCTCCTACGAGCAGTACTTC.